The sequence of this T cell receptor beta chain was determined in a study of T-cell memory formation after mild COVID-19. Study conclusions and caveats: Contracting clones from day 15 to 85 showed balanced CD4/CD8; later expanders favored CD4+.

5'RACE with constant-segment primers built TCRalpha and TCRbeta cDNA libraries with UMIs. TCRdb ran MiXCR on the 5' RACE reads and lists one entry per CDR3 protein. The sample records some 600,000 distinct CDR3 sequences, around 16% being singletons. The CDR3 has 15 amino acids. V lost 6 bases, J lost 1 base, and 15 bases lay in between. The V gene's germline CDR1 is SEHNR and CDR2 FQNEAQ (reference sequence). Of note for this clonotype: Its target is unknown.

This receptor was obtained from an adult woman who had mild COVID-19 (a few samples of this study predate the infection). Cell type and time point are not known. J is TRBJ1-1 and V is TRBV7-9, with D possibly TRBD1 on 6 matching bases. Sequencing used PBMCs or a T cell subset sorted from them (not recorded which). The CDR3 DNA reads TGTGCCAGCAGATCCCTCAGGGGACAGAACACTGAAGCTTTCTTT. Amino acids: CASRSLRGQNTEAFF.